This T cell receptor beta chain was documented in a study of CD8+CD57+ T cells in acquired aplastic anemia. Study-level information: Sorted CD4+ and CD8+ cells gave a mean 3.2 ug DNA, range 0.2 to 27.4 ug. Among healthy donors, CD4+ cells averaged roughly 11 million reads. Study observations and caveats: A significant difference in CD8+ Simpson's diversity between patients and controls was not found. Overlapping CD8+ CDR3 repertoires of patients and controls contained around 31 shared sequences.

TCR beta VDJ and CDR3 profiling used genomic DNA as template. TCRdb reprocessed the reads with MiXCR, giving one entry per CDR3 protein. The sample holds around 170,000 distinct CDR3 sequences, less than 55% seen once. To note about this clonotype: Its antigen is not known.

CDR3 length equals 13 residues. V shed 6 bases and J shed 6 bases, with 13 bases lying between them. CDR1 and CDR2 (germline): SGHTA, FQGTGA. The chain is built from TRBV7-3 and TRBJ2-3; D remains unclear. The sequencing sample was made of sorted CD4+, CD8+, or CD8+CD57+ T cells (not recorded which) from PBMCs. The TCR comes from a human donor in good health. The CDR3 here is CASSHGEVDTQYF. The CDR3 nucleotides read TGTGCCAGCAGTCACGGCGAGGTGGATACGCAGTATTTT. Drawing the rest from reference TRBV7-3 and TRBJ2-3, the complete variable domain is GAGVSQTPSNKVTEKGKYVELRCDPISGHTALYWYRQSLGQGPEFLIYFQGTGAADDSGLPNDRFFAVRPEGSVSTLKIQRTERGDSAVYLCASSHGEVDTQYFGPGTRLTVL.